The 11 T cell receptor beta chains listed next were all sequenced from one sample in a study of blood T cell repertoires in COVID-19 (dated by TCRdb to the early 2020s). Library generation was performed with the immunoSEQ multiplex PCR assay. Here the immuneACCESS table is served through TCRdb, limited to in-frame sequences with V and J called. Missing clones are a known gap in these copies; in checked studies unresolved V genes cover under half, and the rest lacks a known reason. In all, the sample holds around 88,000 clones, and approximately 81% of those were seen once. The ten largest clones add up to approximately 4.5% of the sample. Sequencing was carried out using peripheral blood. These receptors all stem from a man between 60 and 70 years old with acute or convalescent COVID-19.

This clone was observed once. The chain has TRBV10-3 and TRBJ2-2, with D tentatively TRBD1 (5 bases). With 6 bases removed from V and 5 bases from J, the gap between germline ends came to 10 bases. The CDR3 consists of 13 residues. Germline assignment: CDR1 ENHRY and CDR2 SYGVKD. The CDR3: CAISTRQTGELFF. The CDR3, as DNA: TGTGCCATCAGCACGAGACAGACCGGGGAGCTGTTTTTT.

This clone was counted between two and nine times. This chain links TRBV6-1 with TRBJ1-5; TRBD1 matches 7 bases. V lost 2 bases, J lost 0 bases, and 7 bases stayed unmatched. CDR1 is MNHNS, CDR2 SASEGT, per germline. The CDR3 consists of 17 residues. DNA for the CDR3: TGTGCCAGCAGTGAAAGAAGGGGGCAATTTAGCAATCAGCCCCAGCATTTT. It is translated as CASSERRGQFSNQPQHF.

The CDR3 DNA is TGTGCCAGCAGCCAAGACGGGGGCGGGGCGGCGGGGGGACCAGATACGCAGTATTTT. It specifies CASSQDGGGAAGGPDTQYF. The chain has TRBV3-1 (or the pseudogene TRBV3-2) and TRBJ2-3; TRBD2 matches at 8 bases. This CDR3 contains 19 residues. V shed 0 bases, J shed 4 bases, and the junction held 15 bases outside the gene matches. CDR1 is LGHDT and CDR2 is YNNKEL in the germline V gene (reference sequence).

CDR3 bases: TGTGCCAGTAGTACAGCCGGGACAGATCCCTATGGCTACACCTTC. It yields the protein CASSTAGTDPYGYTF. V and J are TRBV19 and TRBJ1-2; TRBD1 matches 7 bases. Germline V CDR1 and CDR2: LNHDA, SQIVND (reference sequence). Losses at the gene ends were 4 bases for V and 4 bases for J; bases not matched to a gene: 9. This CDR3 has 15 residues. The full variable domain, completed using reference TRBV19 and TRBJ1-2, is DGGITQSPKYLFRKEGQNVTLSCEQNLNHDAMYWYRQDPGQGLRLIYYSQIVNDFQKGDIAEGYSVSREKKESFPLTVTSAQKNPTAFYLCASSTAGTDPYGYTFGSGTRLTVV.

The chain combines TRBV7-2 with TRBJ2-1, with 9 bases lining up with TRBD2. V lost 3 bases to trimming and J lost 4 bases; unmatched junction nucleotides: 4. The CDR3 extends over 15 amino acids. CDR1 and CDR2 (germline): SGHTA, FQGNSA. CDR3 region: CASSFSAGGYNEQFF. Written as DNA, the CDR3 is TGTGCCAGCAGCTTTAGCGCGGGAGGGTACAATGAGCAGTTCTTC.

The chain is built from TRBV6-5 and TRBJ1-6, with D perhaps TRBD1 (5 bases). CDR1 and CDR2 (germline): MNHEY, SVGAGI. The V end lost 6 bases, the J end lost 7 bases, and 16 bases lay between the germline ends. The CDR3 runs to 15 residues. The CDR3 DNA reads as TGTGCCAGCAGCTCAACAGGCTACCCAAATTCACCCCTCCACTTT. Amino acid sequence: CASSSTGYPNSPLHF.

Written as DNA, the CDR3 is TGTGCCAGCAGCTTAGGACAGGGCCTTAACTATGGCTACACCTTC. Translating it yields CASSLGQGLNYGYTF. The chain joins TRBV7-2 to TRBJ1-2; 7 bases agree with TRBD1. CDR1 and CDR2 from the germline V gene are SGHTA and FQGNSA. The CDR3 covers 15 residues. V lost 1 base to trimming and J lost 1 base; unmatched junction nucleotides: 3.

The V call is TRBV12-3 or TRBV12-4, the J call TRBJ1-1, with D perhaps matching TRBD1 (6 bases). This CDR3 region has 13 residues. The germline V and J ends were trimmed by 8 bases and 5 bases, with 15 bases remaining between them. The CDR3: CASAHSTGTEAFF. CDR3 in DNA: TGTGCCAGCGCCCACTCAACAGGGACTGAAGCTTTCTTT.

This chain links TRBV6-5 with TRBJ1-1; maybe TRBD1 (5 bases). The CDR3 contains 13 residues. V was shortened by 7 bases and J by 1 base, with 10 bases between the two germline ends. Germline loops: CDR1 MNHEY, CDR2 SVGAGI. The CDR3 region is CASIRQGNTEAFF. In DNA form, the CDR3 reads TGTGCCAGCATCCGTCAGGGGAACACTGAAGCTTTCTTT.

This clone was detected only once. This chain uses TRBV6-5 with TRBJ2-7, with D unresolved. V gave up 4 bases and J gave up 4 bases, with 8 bases separating them. The CDR3 extends over 12 amino acids. Germline CDR1 reads MNHEY; CDR2 reads SVGAGI. This CDR3 is CASSSPTYEQYF. The CDR3 coding sequence is TGTGCCAGCAGTTCGCCCACTTACGAGCAGTACTTC.

The chain employs TRBV3-1 (or the pseudogene TRBV3-2) and TRBJ2-1; D is ambiguous. The germline V and J ends were trimmed by 4 bases and 5 bases, with 6 bases remaining between them. Germline V gene sequence: CDR1 LGHDT, CDR2 YNNKEL (reference sequence). The CDR3 covers 12 residues. In DNA, the CDR3 is TGTGCCAGCAGCCCCCGTGACAATGAGCAGTTCTTC. This encodes CASSPRDNEQFF.